Each of the 14 T cell receptor beta chains below was sequenced from the same sample in a study of blood T cell repertoires in COVID-19. Libraries were prepared by immunoSEQ multiplex PCR; TCRdb keeps only in-frame clonotypes and omits some of them. The sample records under 70,000 clones, 88% being singletons. Material: peripheral blood. The receptors originated from a woman aged 60-75 years with COVID-19, enrolled during active disease.

The V gene is TRBV30, the J gene TRBJ2-2; no reliable D call. Trimming took 1 base from V and 1 from J, leaving 10 bases between them. Germline V gene data show CDR1 as GTSNPN and CDR2 as SVGIG (reference sequence). This CDR3 has 15 residues. This CDR3 reads CAWSGAGENTGELFF. CDR3 DNA: TGTGCCTGGAGTGGGGCAGGCGAGAACACCGGGGAGCTGTTTTTT. The whole variable domain, remainder taken from reference TRBV30 and TRBJ2-2, is SQTIHQWPATLVQPVGSPLSLECTVEGTSNPNLYWYRQAAGRGLQLLFYSVGIGQISSEVPQNLSASRPQDRQFILSSKKLLLSDSGFYLCAWSGAGENTGELFFGEGSRLTVL.

The rearrangement joins TRBV24-1 to TRBJ2-1, with TRBD2 matching over 7 bases. CDR3 length equals 15 residues. Germline V gene sequence: CDR1 KGHDR, CDR2 SFDVKD. Germline trimming cut 2 bases from V and 4 bases from J; bases unmatched to any gene: 4. Here the CDR3 reads CATSDWGGEYNEQFF. The CDR3 nucleotides read TGTGCCACCAGTGATTGGGGGGGGGAGTACAATGAGCAGTTCTTC.

The sample holds one count of this clone. The chain combines TRBV11-3 with TRBJ1-2, with 12 bases aligning to TRBD1. Per the germline V gene, CDR1 is SGHNT and CDR2 is YENEEA. V lost 3 bases, J lost 1 base, and 6 bases stayed unmatched. This CDR3 contains 17 residues. The CDR3 DNA is TGTGCCAGCAGCTTGGGACAGGGGGCGAGATTTAACTATGGCTACACCTTC. It yields the protein CASSLGQGARFNYGYTF.

This chain links TRBV5-1 with TRBJ2-1; TRBD2 is a possible D gene (6 bases). V gave up 4 bases and J gave up 8 bases, with 22 bases separating them. The length of the CDR3 is 16 residues. Per germline, CDR1 SGHRS and CDR2 YFSETQ. DNA of the CDR3: TGCGCCAGCAGCCCCGGCCCTACGGGAGTGTCCCATGAGCAGTTCTTC. Its translation is CASSPGPTGVSHEQFF.

The rearrangement uses TRBV2 and TRBJ1-1; D remains unclear. Trimming cost V 8 bases and J 3 bases, with 7 bases left between them. The CDR3 totals 11 residues. In germline, CDR1 is SNHLY, CDR2 FYNNEI. CDR3 nucleotide sequence: TGTGCCAGCTTATACTACACTGAAGCTTTCTTT. Its translation: CASLYYTEAFF.

The gene calls are TRBV6-1 and TRBJ1-6; TRBD1 matches at 8 bases. V was clipped by 2 bases and J by 6 bases; unmatched bases: 3. The CDR3 is made up of 15 amino acids. Germline V gives CDR1 MNHNS, CDR2 SASEGT. This CDR3 is CASSERTGINSPLHF. CDR3 sequence (DNA): TGTGCCAGCAGTGAAAGGACAGGGATTAATTCACCCCTCCACTTT.

V gene TRBV4-3 combines with J gene TRBJ1-4, with D tentatively TRBD1 (5 bases). The ends were cut back, 4 bases at V and 5 bases at J, with 14 bases in the middle. The CDR3 has 15 residues. Germline assignment: CDR1 LGHNA and CDR2 YSLEER. The CDR3 nucleotides read TGCGCCAGCAGCCCCAGGACAAGGATAAATGAAAAACTGTTTTTT. Encoded protein: CASSPRTRINEKLFF.

The chain couples TRBV19 to TRBJ1-2, with 8 bases matching TRBD1. The CDR3 covers 14 residues. The germline gives CDR1 LNHDA, CDR2 SQIVND (reference sequence). V shed 7 bases, J shed 4 bases, and the junction held 8 bases outside the gene matches. The chain's CDR3 is CASKPTGVAYGYTF. The CDR3 bases are TGTGCCAGTAAGCCGACAGGGGTGGCCTATGGCTACACCTTC.

The rearrangement uses TRBV3-1 (or the pseudogene TRBV3-2) and TRBJ2-1; D possibly corresponds to TRBD2 (6 bases). Germline lookup yields CDR1 LGHDT and CDR2 YNNKEL (reference sequence). Trimming stripped 1 base from V and 4 bases from J, with 17 bases between. This CDR3 spans 17 amino acids. CDR3 DNA: TGTGCCAGCAGCCAAGTTACCCAGATCCGGGGGTACAATGAGCAGTTCTTC. It yields the protein CASSQVTQIRGYNEQFF.

This clone was seen repeatedly, ten times or more. The CDR3 DNA follows: TGCGCCAGCAGCCAAGATCTGCGTTGGAACTATGGCTACACCTTC. This codes for CASSQDLRWNYGYTF. The chain links TRBV4-3 to TRBJ1-2, with unresolved D. CDR1 and CDR2 (germline): LGHNA, YSLEER. The CDR3 consists of 15 residues. V was trimmed by 0 bases and J by 2 bases, leaving 10 bases between them.

This clone was counted a single time. The rearrangement uses TRBV6-6 and TRBJ1-6, with 11 bases lining up with TRBD1. Trimming cost V 7 bases and J 7 bases; bases outside gene matches: 3. CDR3 length: 14 amino acids. Germline CDR1 reads MNHNY; CDR2 reads SVGAGI (reference sequence). In DNA, the CDR3 is TGTGCCAGCACCAGGACAGGGGGCAATTCACCCCTCCACTTT. The encoded protein is CASTRTGGNSPLHF.

V and J are TRBV11-2 and TRBJ2-3; 8 positions agree with TRBD2. V was clipped by 11 bases and J by 1 base; unmatched bases: 8. The CDR3 consists of 14 residues. Per the germline V gene, CDR1 is SGHAT and CDR2 is FQNNGV. CDR3 protein: CACAARGGTDTQYF. DNA for the CDR3: TGTGCCTGCGCGGCGCGGGGGGGCACAGATACGCAGTATTTT.

The rearrangement links TRBV3-1 (or the pseudogene TRBV3-2) to TRBJ1-4; 8 bases line up with TRBD1. The CDR3 spans 15 residues. Germline CDR1 LGHDT, CDR2 YNNKEL (reference sequence). The V segment lost 0 bases and the J segment 7 bases; nucleotides outside the gene matches: 4. The DNA for the CDR3 is TGTGCCAGCAGCCAAGATAGAGGACAGGGTGAAAAACTGTTTTTT. As protein: CASSQDRGQGEKLFF.

The V and J genes are TRBV10-3 and TRBJ2-7; D perhaps matches TRBD1 (5 bases). Germline lookup yields CDR1 ENHRY and CDR2 SYGVKD. The CDR3 is made up of 15 amino acids. Deletions cut 8 bases from V and 0 bases from J, with 17 bases between. In DNA, the CDR3 is TGTGCCATCTCTAGACTGGTCGACAGCTCCTACGAGCAGTACTTC. Its translation is CAISRLVDSSYEQYF.